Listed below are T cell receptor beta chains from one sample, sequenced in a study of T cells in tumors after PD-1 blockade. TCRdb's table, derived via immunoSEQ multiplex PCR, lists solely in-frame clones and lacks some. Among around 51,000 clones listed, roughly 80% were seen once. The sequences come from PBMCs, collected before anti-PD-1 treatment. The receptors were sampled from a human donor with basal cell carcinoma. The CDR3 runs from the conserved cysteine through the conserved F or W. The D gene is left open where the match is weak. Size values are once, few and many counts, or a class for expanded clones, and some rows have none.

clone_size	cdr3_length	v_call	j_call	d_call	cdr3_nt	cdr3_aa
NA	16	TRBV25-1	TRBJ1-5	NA	TGTGCCAGCAGTGGAGGGAGCTCCCGGAAGGTTCAGCCCCAGCATTTT	CASSGGSSRKVQPQHF
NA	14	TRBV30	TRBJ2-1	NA	TGTGCCTGGAGCAGGGGACTCACGGACAATGAGCAGTTCTTC	CAWSRGLTDNEQFF
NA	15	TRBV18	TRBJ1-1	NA	TGTGCCAGCTCACCACCGAACGGGGGTGGCACTGAAGCTTTCTTT	CASSPPNGGGTEAFF
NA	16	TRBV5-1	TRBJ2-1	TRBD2	TGCGCCAGCAGCGGCGGACTAGTGCTCTCCTACAATGAGCAGTTCTTC	CASSGGLVLSYNEQFF
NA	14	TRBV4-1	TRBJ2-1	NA	TGCGCCAGCAGCCAAGGGGGGGGCCGCAATGAGCAGTTCTTC	CASSQGGGRNEQFF
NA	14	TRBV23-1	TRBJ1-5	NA	TGCGCCAGCAGTCAAAACAGGGGCAATCAGCCCCAGCATTTT	CASSQNRGNQPQHF
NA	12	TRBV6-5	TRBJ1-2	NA	TGTGCCAGCAGTTACTCTACAGGGAGCTACACCTTC	CASSYSTGSYTF
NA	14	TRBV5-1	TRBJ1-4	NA	TGCGCCAGCAGCTTACAGGGAACTAAGGAAAAACTGTTTTTT	CASSLQGTKEKLFF
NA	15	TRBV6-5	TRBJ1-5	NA	TGTGCCAGCAGGCCAACAGGGTGGGGTGATCAGCCCCAGCATTTT	CASRPTGWGDQPQHF
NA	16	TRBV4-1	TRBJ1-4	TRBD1	TGCGCCAGCAGCCAGGACAGGGGGATAACTAATGAAAAACTGTTTTTT	CASSQDRGITNEKLFF
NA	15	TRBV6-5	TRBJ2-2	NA	TGTGCCAGCAGTTTAGAGGGACCGAACACCGGGGAGCTGTTTTTT	CASSLEGPNTGELFF
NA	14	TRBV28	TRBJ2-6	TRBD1	TGTGCCAGCAGCCCCCCGGGACAGGGAGACGTCCTGACTTTC	CASSPPGQGDVLTF
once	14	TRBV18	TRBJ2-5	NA	TGTGCCAGCTCGTTAACGACACACCAAGAGACCCAGTACTTC	CASSLTTHQETQYF
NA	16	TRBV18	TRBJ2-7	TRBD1	TGTGCCAGCTCACCAACCATAGGACAGGGGTCCTACGAGCAGTACTTC	CASSPTIGQGSYEQYF
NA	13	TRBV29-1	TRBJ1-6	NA	TGCAGCGTACGGGGCTCCTATAATTCACCCCTCCACTTT	CSVRGSYNSPLHF
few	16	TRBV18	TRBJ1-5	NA	TGTGCCAGCTCACCACCGGGGGGGGATGGCAATCAGCCCCAGCATTTT	CASSPPGGDGNQPQHF
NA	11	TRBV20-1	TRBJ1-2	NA	TGCAGGATACAGGGAGACTATGGCTACACCTTC	CRIQGDYGYTF
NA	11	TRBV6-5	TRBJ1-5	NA	TGTGCCAGCAAGGAGAATCAGCCCCAGCATTTT	CASKENQPQHF
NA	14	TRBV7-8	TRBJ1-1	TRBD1	TGTGCCAGCACTGTGACAGGGTCGAACACTGAAGCTTTCTTT	CASTVTGSNTEAFF
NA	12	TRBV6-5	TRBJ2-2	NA	TGTGCCAGCCAGGGGGGCACCGGGGAGCTGTTTTTT	CASQGGTGELFF
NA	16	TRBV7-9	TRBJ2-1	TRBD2	TGTGCCAGCAGCTTAGTCCCTAGCGGCAGCTACAATGAGCAGTTCTTC	CASSLVPSGSYNEQFF
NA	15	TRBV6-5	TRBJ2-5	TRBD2	TGTGCCAGCATTAGGACTAGCATCTCCCAAGAGACCCAGTACTTC	CASIRTSISQETQYF
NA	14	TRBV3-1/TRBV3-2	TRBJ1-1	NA	TGTGCCAGCAGGTACGGACCGGTGAACACTGAAGCTTTCTTT	CASRYGPVNTEAFF
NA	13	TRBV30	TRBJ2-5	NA	TGTGCCTGGAGTAGCTACACGAAAGAGACCCAGTACTTC	CAWSSYTKETQYF
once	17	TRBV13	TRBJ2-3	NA	TGTGCCAGCAGCTCAGTTTCACTAGAGGCCCCAACAGATACGCAGTATTTT	CASSSVSLEAPTDTQYF
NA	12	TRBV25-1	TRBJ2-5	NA	TGTGCCAGCAGTCCCGGAGGGGAGACCCAGTACTTC	CASSPGGETQYF
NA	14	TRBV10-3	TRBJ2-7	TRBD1	TGTGCCACTCTGGGGGACAGGGGTTCCTACGAGCAGTACTTC	CATLGDRGSYEQYF
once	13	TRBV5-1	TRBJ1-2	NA	TGCGCCAGCGCCCAACTGGATGTTTATGGCTACACCTTC	CASAQLDVYGYTF
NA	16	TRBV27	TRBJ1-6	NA	TGTGCCAGCAGTTTAGGGGGGGCAGGGATACGGTCACCCCTCCACTTT	CASSLGGAGIRSPLHF